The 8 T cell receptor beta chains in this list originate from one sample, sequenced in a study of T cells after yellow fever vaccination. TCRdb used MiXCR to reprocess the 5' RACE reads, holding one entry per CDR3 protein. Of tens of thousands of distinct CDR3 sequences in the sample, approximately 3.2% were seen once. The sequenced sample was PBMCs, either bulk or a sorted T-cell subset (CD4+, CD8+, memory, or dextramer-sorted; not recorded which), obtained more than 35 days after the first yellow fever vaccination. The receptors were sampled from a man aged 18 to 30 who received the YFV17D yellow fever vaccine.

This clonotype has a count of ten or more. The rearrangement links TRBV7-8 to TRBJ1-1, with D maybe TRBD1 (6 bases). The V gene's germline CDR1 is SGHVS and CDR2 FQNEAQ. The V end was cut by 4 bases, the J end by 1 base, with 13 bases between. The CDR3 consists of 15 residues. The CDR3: CASSSLQGPNTEAFF. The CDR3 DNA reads TGTGCCAGCAGCTCCCTACAGGGTCCGAACACTGAAGCTTTCTTT.

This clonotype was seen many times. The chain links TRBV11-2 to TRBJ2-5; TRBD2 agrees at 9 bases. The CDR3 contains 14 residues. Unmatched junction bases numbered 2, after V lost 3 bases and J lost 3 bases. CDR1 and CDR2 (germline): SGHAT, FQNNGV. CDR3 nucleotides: TGTGCCAGCAGCTTTGCGGGGGGGGAAGAGACCCAGTACTTC. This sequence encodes CASSFAGGEETQYF.

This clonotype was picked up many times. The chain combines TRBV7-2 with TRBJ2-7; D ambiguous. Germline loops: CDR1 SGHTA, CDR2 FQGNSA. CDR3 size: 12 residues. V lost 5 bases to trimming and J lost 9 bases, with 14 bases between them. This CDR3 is CASSRPRIRQYF. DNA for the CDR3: TGTGCCAGCAGCCGTCCCAGGATACGGCAGTACTTC.

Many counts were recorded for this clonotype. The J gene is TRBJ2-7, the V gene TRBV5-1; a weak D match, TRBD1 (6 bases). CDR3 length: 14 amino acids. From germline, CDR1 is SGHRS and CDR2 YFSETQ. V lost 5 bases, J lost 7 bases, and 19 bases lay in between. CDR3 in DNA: TGCGCCAGCAGTTTAAACGACAGGATGGGTGAGCAGTACTTC. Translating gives CASSLNDRMGEQYF.

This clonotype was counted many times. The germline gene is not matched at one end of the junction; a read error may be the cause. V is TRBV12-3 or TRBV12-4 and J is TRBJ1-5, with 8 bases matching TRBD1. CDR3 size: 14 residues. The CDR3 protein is CASSRTGYNLPQHF. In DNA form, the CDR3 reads TGTGCCAGCAGCAGGACAGGGTATAATCTGCCCCAGCATTTT.

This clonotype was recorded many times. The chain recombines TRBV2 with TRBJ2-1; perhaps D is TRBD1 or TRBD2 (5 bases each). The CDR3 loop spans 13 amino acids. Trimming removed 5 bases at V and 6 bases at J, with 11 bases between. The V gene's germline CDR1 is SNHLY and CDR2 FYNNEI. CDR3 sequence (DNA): TGTGCCAGCAGTCGAGAGGGGTTCAATGAGCAGTTCTTC. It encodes CASSREGFNEQFF. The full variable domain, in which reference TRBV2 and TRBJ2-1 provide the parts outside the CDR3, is EPEVTQTPSHQVTQMGQEVILRCVPISNHLYFYWYRQILGQKVEFLVSFYNNEISEKSEIFDDQFSVERPDGSNFTLKIRSTKLEDSAMYFCASSREGFNEQFFGPGTRLTVL.

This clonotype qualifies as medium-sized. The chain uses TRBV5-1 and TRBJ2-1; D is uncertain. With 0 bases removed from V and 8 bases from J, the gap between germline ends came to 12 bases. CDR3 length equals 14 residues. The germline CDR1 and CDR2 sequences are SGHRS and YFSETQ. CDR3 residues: CASSLVAERDEQFF. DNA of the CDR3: TGCGCCAGCAGCTTGGTGGCAGAACGGGATGAGCAGTTCTTC.

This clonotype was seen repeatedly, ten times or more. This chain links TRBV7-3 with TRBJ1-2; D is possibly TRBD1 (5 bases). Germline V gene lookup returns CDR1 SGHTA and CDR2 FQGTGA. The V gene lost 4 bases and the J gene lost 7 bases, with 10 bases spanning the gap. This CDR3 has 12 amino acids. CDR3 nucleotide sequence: TGTGCCAGCAGCTCCCAGGGTCTTGGCTACACCTTC. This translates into CASSSQGLGYTF.